Below are 29 T cell receptor beta chains sequenced from a single sample in a study of cytomegalovirus exposure and HLA in healthy donors. Use of 60 Vbeta and 13 Jbeta primers characterized the PCR. Profiled with immunoSEQ multiplex PCR; TCRdb holds only in-frame clones, not every one. The sample lists about 150,000 clones; over 70% were seen once. The sequencing input was PBMCs. The receptors originated from a woman aged 40 to 55 in good health and CMV-seronegative.

J is TRBJ2-5 and V is TRBV7-8, with a weak D call TRBD2 (6 bases). The germline V gene has CDR1 SGHVS and CDR2 FQNEAQ. The V end was cut by 0 bases, the J end by 2 bases, with 10 bases between. The CDR3 is 15 residues long. The chain's CDR3 is CASSLARDLQETQYF. The CDR3 DNA reads TGTGCCAGCAGCTTAGCTAGGGACTTGCAAGAGACCCAGTACTTC.

The V call is TRBV19, the J call TRBJ2-5, with TRBD1 matching 7 bases. The DNA end lines up better with TRBJ2-7; the J call may be wrong. This CDR3 comprises 15 residues. Germline CDR1 and CDR2: LNHDA and SQIVND (reference sequence). CDR3 nucleotide sequence: TGTGCCAGTAGCCCTAGGGACAGTAATTACTACGAGCAGTACTTC. It is translated as CASSPRDSNYYEQYF.

A note on this clone: At the DNA level, this CDR3 is encoded by other sequences in the same sample as well. This CDR3 reads CASSEGTSGSYEQYF. In nucleotides, the CDR3 is TGTGCCAGCAGTGAAGGCACTAGCGGGAGTTATGAGCAGTACTTC. The V and J genes are TRBV6-1 and TRBJ2-7, with 11 nucleotides matching TRBD2. The V and J ends lost 1 base and 7 bases, in that order; junction bases with no gene match: 6. Germline CDR1 reads MNHNS; CDR2 reads SASEGT. This CDR3 contains 15 residues.

This clone was seen only once. This chain uses TRBV5-6 with TRBJ2-5; the match to TRBD1 covers 8 bases. CDR1 and CDR2 from the germline V gene are SGHDT and YYEEEE. Unmatched junction bases numbered 7, after V lost 4 bases and J lost 2 bases. The CDR3 has 15 residues. The CDR3 DNA sequence: TGTGCCAGCAGCCACGACAGGGGCCCACAAGAGACCCAGTACTTC. Its translation is CASSHDRGPQETQYF.

The CDR3 loop reads CASRIGTGASYEQYF. CDR3 nucleotide sequence: TGTGCCAGCAGAATCGGGACAGGGGCTTCCTACGAGCAGTACTTC. This sequence joins TRBV6-5 and TRBJ2-7; 10 nucleotides align to TRBD1. The V gene's germline CDR1 is MNHEY and CDR2 SVGAGI. Trimming at V came to 6 bases and at J to 1 base, leaving 6 bases not matched to a gene. This CDR3 contains 15 residues.

In this sample, this clone turned up a few times. This chain uses TRBV30 with TRBJ2-2; D not certain. V dropped 3 bases and J dropped 1 base, with 9 bases sitting between them. The length of the CDR3 is 14 residues. CDR1 is GTSNPN, CDR2 SVGIG, per germline (reference sequence). CDR3 coding DNA: TGTGCCTGGAGGGGCAGCCTGAACACCGGGGAGCTGTTTTTT. It encodes CAWRGSLNTGELFF. Looking up the rest from reference TRBV30 and TRBJ2-2 gives the full variable domain: SQTIHQWPATLVQPVGSPLSLECTVEGTSNPNLYWYRQAAGRGLQLLFYSVGIGQISSEVPQNLSASRPQDRQFILSSKKLLLSDSGFYLCAWRGSLNTGELFFGEGSRLTVL.

This chain uses TRBV27 with TRBJ1-1; no clear D gene. In germline, CDR1 is MNHEY, CDR2 SMNVEV (reference sequence). The CDR3 has 18 residues. Trimming pared 0 bases from V and 1 base from J, leaving 18 bases between. This CDR3 reads CASSLSVIIPGWNTEAFF. Here the CDR3 DNA reads TGTGCCAGCAGTTTATCCGTGATCATCCCGGGTTGGAACACTGAAGCTTTCTTT.

This clone was seen more than once but under ten times. This rearrangement joins TRBV29-1 to TRBJ2-7; tentative D call: TRBD2 (5 bases). The length of the CDR3 is 13 residues. CDR1 is SQVTM, CDR2 ANQGSEA, per germline. Deletions cut 2 bases from V and 8 bases from J, with 16 bases between. CDR3 nucleotide sequence: TGCAGCGTTGAAAGCGGCGGCCGTACCAAGCAGTACTTC. This translates into CSVESGGRTKQYF.

The rearrangement links TRBV4-2 to TRBJ1-1; D may be TRBD1 (6 bases). The CDR3 spans 18 residues. Germline CDR1 is LGHNA and CDR2 is YNFKEQ. V shed 4 bases and J shed 10 bases, with 31 bases lying between them. The CDR3 spells CASSLITGPPSSQRGAFF. The CDR3 nucleotides are TGTGCCAGCAGCCTGATTACAGGGCCTCCTAGTTCGCAGAGGGGAGCTTTCTTT.

The chain is built from TRBV18 and TRBJ1-2; TRBD1 is a possible D gene (5 bases). Germline V gene sequence: CDR1 KGHSH, CDR2 LQKENI. The CDR3 sequence is 16 residues long. Deletions cut 4 bases from V and 0 bases from J, with 15 bases between. In DNA form, the CDR3 reads TGTGCCAGCTCACTCCAACAGGACCATGCTAACTATGGCTACACCTTC. It encodes CASSLQQDHANYGYTF.

The V and J genes are TRBV4-3 and TRBJ2-7; D gene unclear. This CDR3 contains 13 residues. The ends were cut back, 0 bases at V and 3 bases at J, with 6 bases in the middle. The germline V gene encodes CDR1 LGHNA and CDR2 YSLEER. CDR3 nucleotides: TGCGCCAGCAGCCAAGATACTTACTACGAGCAGTACTTC. Translated: CASSQDTYYEQYF.

This rearrangement joins TRBV7-3 to TRBJ2-1; 8 nucleotides line up with TRBD2. CDR1 is SGHTA and CDR2 is FQGTGA in the germline V gene. The CDR3 covers 13 residues. V trimming: 2 bases; J trimming: 6 bases; junction bases outside the gene matches: 0. CDR3 in amino acids: CASSLLAGNEQFF. The CDR3, as DNA: TGTGCCAGCAGCTTACTAGCGGGCAATGAGCAGTTCTTC.

The rearrangement uses TRBV30 and TRBJ2-1; TRBD2 might be the D (7 bases). The CDR3 loop spans 17 amino acids. Germline CDR1 reads GTSNPN; CDR2 reads SVGIG (reference sequence). Trimming removed 3 bases at V and 0 bases at J, with 18 bases between. CDR3 nucleotide sequence: TGTGCCTGGAGGCTTTGGAAGGGAGGGGGCTCCTACAATGAGCAGTTCTTC. This codes for CAWRLWKGGGSYNEQFF.

This rearrangement joins TRBV10-3 to TRBJ1-2; possible D gene TRBD1, 6 bases. The CDR3 totals 14 residues. With 3 bases removed from V and 7 bases from J, the gap between germline ends came to 15 bases. The germline gives CDR1 ENHRY, CDR2 SYGVKD. The CDR3 loop is CAISDQTGLAGYTF. The CDR3 DNA follows: TGTGCCATCAGTGACCAGACAGGTCTGGCTGGCTACACCTTC.

Points on this clone: Other DNA sequences of this sample code for an identical CDR3. The chain is built from TRBV7-9 and TRBJ1-1; tentative D call: TRBD1 (5 bases). Trimming left V 5 bases short and J 3 bases short, with 10 bases between. CDR3 size: 13 residues. The germline CDR1 and CDR2 sequences are SEHNR and FQNEAQ (reference sequence). In nucleotides, the CDR3 is TGTGCCAGCAGCCGCGACAGAGACACTGAAGCTTTCTTT. This codes for CASSRDRDTEAFF.

The rearrangement uses TRBV5-6 and TRBJ1-2; D gene ambiguous. Germline V CDR1 and CDR2: SGHDT, YYEEEE. The CDR3 runs to 13 residues. Trimming pared 1 base from V and 9 bases from J, leaving 13 bases between. The CDR3 DNA is TGTGCCAGCAGCTTGTCCCGGGTTATGAGCTACACCTTC. Translation gives CASSLSRVMSYTF.

The chain combines TRBV28 with TRBJ2-7, with a weak D call TRBD1 (5 bases). In germline, CDR1 is MDHEN, CDR2 SYDVKM. CDR3 size: 13 residues. V was cut by 6 bases and J by 3 bases, with 12 bases left in between. This CDR3 is CASSPTRVYEQYF. Here the CDR3 DNA reads TGTGCCAGCAGCCCTACCAGGGTCTACGAGCAGTACTTC.

This chain uses TRBV27 with TRBJ1-2; TRBD1 matches 10 bases. The J segment lost 8 bases and the V segment lost 5 bases, leaving 8 bases of the junction unmatched. The CDR3 has 14 amino acids. Germline V gene sequence: CDR1 MNHEY, CDR2 SMNVEV (reference sequence). The CDR3 region is CASSPLGQGGGYTF. The CDR3 coding sequence is TGTGCCAGCAGTCCGCTCGGACAGGGGGGGGGCTACACCTTC.

The V gene is TRBV7-9, the J gene TRBJ2-1, with TRBD2 identical over 7 bases. The CDR3 runs 13 residues. The germline V gene encodes CDR1 SEHNR and CDR2 FQNEAQ (reference sequence). V was pared by 6 bases and J by 6 bases, with 5 bases of the junction left unmatched. In DNA form, the CDR3 reads TGTGCCAGCAGACCTACGGGGGGCAATGAGCAGTTCTTC. Translation gives CASRPTGGNEQFF.

The CDR3 protein is CASSPMDIRSTDTQYF. CDR3 coding DNA: TGTGCCAGCAGCCCAATGGACATTAGGAGCACAGATACGCAGTATTTT. The chain recombines TRBV14 with TRBJ2-3; maybe TRBD1 (5 bases). Germline CDR1 SGHDN, CDR2 FVKESK. The CDR3 runs 16 residues. Trimming cost V 4 bases and J 0 bases, with 14 bases left between them.

This clone is a singleton in its sample. This chain uses TRBV10-3 with TRBJ2-1, with TRBD2 identical over 9 bases. The ends lost 11 bases at V and 4 bases at J; junction bases unmatched: 15. Germline V CDR1 and CDR2: ENHRY, SYGVKD. The CDR3 consists of 16 residues. Here the CDR3 reads CAVRPNPSGTYNEQFF. The CDR3 DNA is TGTGCCGTCCGACCCAACCCTAGCGGGACTTACAATGAGCAGTTCTTC.

This chain connects TRBV19 to TRBJ2-7; maybe TRBD2 (5 bases). Germline CDR1 is LNHDA and CDR2 is SQIVND (reference sequence). The CDR3 runs to 15 residues. Trimming shortened V by 4 bases and J by 2 bases, and 15 bases separated the two germline ends. In DNA, the CDR3 is TGTGCCAGTAGTAACGTCCGGGGATCCCCCTACGAGCAGTACTTC. Translated, it gives CASSNVRGSPYEQYF. The full variable domain, in which reference TRBV19 and TRBJ2-7 provide the parts outside the CDR3, is DGGITQSPKYLFRKEGQNVTLSCEQNLNHDAMYWYRQDPGQGLRLIYYSQIVNDFQKGDIAEGYSVSREKKESFPLTVTSAQKNPTAFYLCASSNVRGSPYEQYFGPGTRLTVT.

The chain links TRBV10-1 to TRBJ2-3, with a possible D match to TRBD1 (6 bases). The CDR3 consists of 13 residues. Germline V lookup: CDR1 WNHNN, CDR2 SYGVQD (reference sequence). Trimming took 8 bases from V and 3 from J, leaving 12 bases between them. The CDR3 spells CASSRQGTDTQYF. Written as DNA, the CDR3 is TGCGCCAGCTCCCGGCAGGGGACAGATACGCAGTATTTT.

In the case of this clone: A junction end diverges from the germline sequence, so it may reflect a read error. The chain links TRBV11-3 to TRBJ2-4; TRBD2 might be the D (5 bases). Per the germline V gene, CDR1 is SGHNT and CDR2 is YENEEA. This CDR3 comprises 12 residues. The CDR3 sequence is CASSPPEREGHF. The CDR3 nucleotides are TGTGCCAGCAGCCCACCGGAGAGGGAAGGGCACTTC. The full variable domain, completed using reference TRBV11-3 and TRBJ2-4, is EAGVVQSPRYKIIEKKQPVAFWCNPISGHNTLYWYLQNLGQGPELLIRYENEEAVDDSQLPKDRFSAERLKGVDSTLKIQPAELGDSAVYLCASSPPEREGHFGAGTRLSVL.

V gene TRBV4-1 combines with J gene TRBJ2-1; D not resolved. The CDR3 length is 13 residues. V was trimmed by 2 bases and J by 8 bases, leaving 10 bases between them. Per the germline V gene, CDR1 is MGHRA and CDR2 is YSYEKL. Here the CDR3 reads CASSQRVGDEQFF. The DNA for the CDR3 is TGCGCCAGCAGCCAAAGAGTGGGCGATGAGCAGTTCTTC.

The chain links TRBV19 to TRBJ1-6, with a possible D match to TRBD1 (5 bases). The CDR3 runs 14 residues. Germline CDR1 is LNHDA and CDR2 is SQIVND (reference sequence). Trimming cost V 5 bases and J 7 bases, with 12 bases left between them. The CDR3 DNA reads as TGTGCCAGTAGTTCGTCCCAGGGAAATTCACCCCTCCACTTT. Its translation is CASSSSQGNSPLHF.

J is TRBJ2-5 and V is TRBV27; 13 bases fit TRBD2. CDR3 size: 19 residues. The V gene's germline CDR1 is MNHEY and CDR2 SMNVEV (reference sequence). The trim removed 6 bases at V and 0 bases at J, leaving 13 bases unmatched. In DNA form, the CDR3 reads TGTGCCAGCAGAGCGTTGGGGCAACTAGCGGGAGGGTACCAAGAGACCCAGTACTTC. Translated, it gives CASRALGQLAGGYQETQYF.

The V gene is TRBV9, the J gene TRBJ2-1, with TRBD2 identical over 10 bases. The V segment lost 0 bases and the J segment 6 bases; nucleotides outside the gene matches: 3. Germline-derived CDR1 and CDR2 are SGDLS and YYNGEE. The CDR3 spans 15 residues. The CDR3 loop reads CASSVVSGRVNEQFF. As DNA, the CDR3 is TGTGCCAGCAGCGTAGTCAGCGGGAGGGTCAATGAGCAGTTCTTC.

J is TRBJ2-5 and V is TRBV7-6; 7 nucleotides align to TRBD1. With V trimmed by 1 base and J by 5 bases, 10 bases remained unmatched. Per germline, CDR1 SGHVS and CDR2 FNYEAQ. CDR3 size: 16 residues. CDR3: CASSLGPDRVGETQYF. The CDR3 nucleotides read TGTGCCAGCAGCTTAGGCCCCGACAGGGTAGGCGAGACCCAGTACTTC.